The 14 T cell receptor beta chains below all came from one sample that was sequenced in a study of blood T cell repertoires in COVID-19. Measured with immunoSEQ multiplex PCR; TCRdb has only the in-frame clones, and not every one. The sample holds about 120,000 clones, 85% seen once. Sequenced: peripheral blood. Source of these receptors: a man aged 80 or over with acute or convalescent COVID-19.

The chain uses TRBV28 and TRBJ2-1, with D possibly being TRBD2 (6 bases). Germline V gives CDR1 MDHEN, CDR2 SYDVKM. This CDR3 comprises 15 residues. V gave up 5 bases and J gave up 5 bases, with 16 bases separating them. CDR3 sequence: CASSAAGTLDNEQFF. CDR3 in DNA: TGTGCCAGCAGTGCGGCCGGGACTCTCGACAATGAGCAGTTCTTC.

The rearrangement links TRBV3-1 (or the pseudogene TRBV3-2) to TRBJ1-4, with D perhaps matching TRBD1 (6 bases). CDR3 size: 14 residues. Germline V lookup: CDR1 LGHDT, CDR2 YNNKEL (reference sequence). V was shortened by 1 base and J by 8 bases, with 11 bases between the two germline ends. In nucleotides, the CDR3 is TGTGCCAGCAGCCAAGGGCAGGGGCAGGAAAAACTGTTTTTT. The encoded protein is CASSQGQGQEKLFF.

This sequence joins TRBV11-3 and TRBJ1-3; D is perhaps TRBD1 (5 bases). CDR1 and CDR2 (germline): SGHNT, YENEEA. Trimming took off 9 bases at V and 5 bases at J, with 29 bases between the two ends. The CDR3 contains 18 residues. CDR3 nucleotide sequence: TGTGCCAGTTTCCTCAAATCCCCGGGGGAAGGACGTAGAAACACCATATATTTT. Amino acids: CASFLKSPGEGRRNTIYF.

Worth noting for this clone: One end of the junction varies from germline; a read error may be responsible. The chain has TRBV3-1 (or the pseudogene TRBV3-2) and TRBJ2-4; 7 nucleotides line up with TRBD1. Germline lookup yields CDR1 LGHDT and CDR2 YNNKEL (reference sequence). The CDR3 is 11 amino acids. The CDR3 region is CASSRDRALDF. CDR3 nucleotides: TGTGCCAGCAGCCGCGACAGGGCTTTAGACTTC.

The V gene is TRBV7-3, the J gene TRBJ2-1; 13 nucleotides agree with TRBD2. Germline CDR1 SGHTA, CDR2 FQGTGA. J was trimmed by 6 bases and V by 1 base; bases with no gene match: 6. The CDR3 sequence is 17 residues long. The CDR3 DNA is TGTGCCAGCAGCTTAAACCCGGGACTAGCGGGATTCAATGAGCAGTTCTTC. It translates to CASSLNPGLAGFNEQFF.

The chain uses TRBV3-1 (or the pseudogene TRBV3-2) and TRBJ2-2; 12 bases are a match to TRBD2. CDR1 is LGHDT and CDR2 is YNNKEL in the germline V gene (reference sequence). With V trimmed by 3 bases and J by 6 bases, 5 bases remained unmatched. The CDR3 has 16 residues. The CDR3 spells CASSQTSGGNSGELFF. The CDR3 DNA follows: TGTGCCAGCAGCCAGACTAGCGGGGGAAATTCCGGGGAGCTGTTTTTT.

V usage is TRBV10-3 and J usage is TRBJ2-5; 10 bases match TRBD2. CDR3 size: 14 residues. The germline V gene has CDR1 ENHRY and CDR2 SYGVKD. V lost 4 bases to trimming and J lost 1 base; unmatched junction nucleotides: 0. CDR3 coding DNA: TGTGCCATCAGTGCTAGCGGGGGCCAAGAGACCCAGTACTTC. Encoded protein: CAISASGGQETQYF.

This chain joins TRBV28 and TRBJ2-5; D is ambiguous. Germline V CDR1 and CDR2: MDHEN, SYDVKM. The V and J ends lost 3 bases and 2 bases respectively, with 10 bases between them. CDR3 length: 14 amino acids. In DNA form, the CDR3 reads TGTGCCAGCAGTTTCCCCCAGGTTCAAGAGACCCAGTACTTC. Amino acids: CASSFPQVQETQYF.

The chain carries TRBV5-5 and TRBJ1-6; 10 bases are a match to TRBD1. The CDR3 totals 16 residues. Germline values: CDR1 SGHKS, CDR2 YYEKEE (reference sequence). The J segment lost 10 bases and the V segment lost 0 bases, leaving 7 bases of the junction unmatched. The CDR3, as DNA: TGTGCCAGCAGCTTGGGCCGGGACAGGGGAGTCTCACCCCTCCACTTT. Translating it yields CASSLGRDRGVSPLHF.

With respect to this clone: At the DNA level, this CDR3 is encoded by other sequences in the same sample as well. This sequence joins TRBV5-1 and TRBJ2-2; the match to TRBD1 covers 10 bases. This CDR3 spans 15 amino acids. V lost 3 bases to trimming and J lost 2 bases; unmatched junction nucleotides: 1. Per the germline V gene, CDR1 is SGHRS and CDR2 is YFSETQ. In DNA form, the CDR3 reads TGCGCCAGCAGCTCGACAGGGGGCAACACCGGGGAGCTGTTTTTT. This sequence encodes CASSSTGGNTGELFF.

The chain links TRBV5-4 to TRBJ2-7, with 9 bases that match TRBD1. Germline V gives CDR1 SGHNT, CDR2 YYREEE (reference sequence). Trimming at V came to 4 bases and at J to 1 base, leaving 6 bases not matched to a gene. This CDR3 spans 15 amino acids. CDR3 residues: CASSLGQGLSYEQYF. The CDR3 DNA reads TGTGCCAGCAGCCTGGGACAGGGACTTTCCTACGAGCAGTACTTC.

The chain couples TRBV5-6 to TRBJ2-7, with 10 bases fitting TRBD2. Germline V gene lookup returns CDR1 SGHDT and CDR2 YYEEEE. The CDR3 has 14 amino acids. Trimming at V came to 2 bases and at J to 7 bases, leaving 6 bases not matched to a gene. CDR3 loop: CASSLVAGGLEQYF. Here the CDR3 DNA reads TGTGCCAGCAGCTTAGTAGCGGGAGGCTTAGAGCAGTACTTC.

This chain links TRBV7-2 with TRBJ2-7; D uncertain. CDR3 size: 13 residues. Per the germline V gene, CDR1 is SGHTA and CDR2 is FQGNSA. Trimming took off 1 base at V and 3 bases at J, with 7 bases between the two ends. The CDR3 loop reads CASSLVSGYEQYF. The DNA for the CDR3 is TGTGCCAGCAGCTTAGTGTCAGGCTACGAGCAGTACTTC.

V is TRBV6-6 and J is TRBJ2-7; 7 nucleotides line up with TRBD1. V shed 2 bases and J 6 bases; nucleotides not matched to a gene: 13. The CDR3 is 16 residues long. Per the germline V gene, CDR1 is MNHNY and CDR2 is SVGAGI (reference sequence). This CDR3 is CASSYEPWGQGVEQYF. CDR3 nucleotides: TGTGCCAGCAGTTACGAACCCTGGGGCCAGGGGGTCGAGCAGTACTTC.